This T cell receptor beta chain was sequenced during a study of regulatory T cells in long-lasting Graves disease. With regard to this clonotype: An end of the junction does not agree with germline; a read error may underlie this.

The TCR beta library used iRepertoire HTBI primers with Arm-PCR amplification of CDR3. In TCRdb, the multiplex PCR reads were re-called with MiXCR into one record per CDR3 protein. The data hold hundreds of thousands of distinct CDR3 sequences, with roughly a sixth observed a single time. As for time point: newly diagnosed GD, antithyroid drugs for less than 3 months. From PBMCs, RNA was extracted and then used to make the TCR library. This CDR3 is 17 amino acids long. CDR1 DFQATT and CDR2 SNEGSKA come from the germline V gene (reference sequence). Another study also made use of these data, one on T cells in Graves' hyperthyroidism and ophthalmopathy. That work adds: In the analysis, a 13 V-J model separated ophthalmopathy from stable hyperthyroidism. The model foresaw ophthalmopathy a median around 6.4 months prior to onset.

J is TRBJ2-6 and V is TRBV20-1; a weak D match, TRBD1 (5 bases). The receptor was derived from a man aged 18-30 years with Graves disease. The starting material was peripheral blood mononuclear cells (PBMCs), obtained at new diagnosis, from a patient treated with antithyroid drugs. Here the CDR3 reads CSAVQQDLDSGANVLAF. The CDR3 region has the DNA TGCAGTGCTGTGCAGCAGGACCTTGACTCTGGGGCCAACGTCCTGGCTTTC.